The 15 T cell receptor beta chains below come from one sample, sequenced in a study of T cells after posttransplantation cyclophosphamide. Measured with immunoSEQ multiplex PCR; TCRdb has only the in-frame clones, and not every one. Observed in the sample are about 5,400 clones, none of them singletons. Treatment was busulfan-fludarabine conditioning, a marrow graft, and cyclophosphamide on days +3 and +4. Sample: PBMCs, taken after allogeneic stem cell transplant with posttransplant cyclophosphamide. These receptors were taken from a female patient in her 30s who received an allogeneic stem cell transplant from an unrelated donor, was CMV-positive, and had acute and chronic GVHD. The graft donor may have given rise to some T cells.

This clone was seen at least ten times. V is TRBV2 and J is TRBJ2-5; maybe TRBD1 (6 bases). V lost 5 bases and J lost 5, with 18 bases in between. CDR1 and CDR2 (germline): SNHLY, FYNNEI. CDR3 size: 15 residues. This CDR3 reads CASSFSPGTRETQYF. In DNA form, the CDR3 reads TGTGCCAGCAGTTTTTCGCCCGGGACAAGGGAGACCCAGTACTTC.

By frequency in the sample, this clone is medium-sized. The rearrangement links TRBV2 to TRBJ1-4; TRBD1 might be the D (6 bases). The CDR3 length is 14 residues. Trimming took 6 bases from V and 6 from J, leaving 14 bases between them. Germline CDR1 and CDR2: SNHLY and FYNNEI. CDR3 protein: CASRNRVGDEKLFF. Here the CDR3 DNA reads TGTGCCAGCAGAAACAGGGTTGGGGATGAAAAACTGTTTTTT.

This clone was observed many times. The rearrangement joins TRBV6-1 to TRBJ1-5; the match to TRBD1 covers 9 bases. This CDR3 spans 14 amino acids. The germline gives CDR1 MNHNS, CDR2 SASEGT. The V gene end was trimmed by 5 bases and the J gene end by 4 bases; junction bases not matched to a gene: 3. CDR3 residues: CASSHRGLNQPQHF. The CDR3 DNA follows: TGTGCCAGCAGTCACAGGGGGCTTAATCAGCCCCAGCATTTT.

This clone showed up many times. V usage is TRBV11-2 and J usage is TRBJ1-4; 9 positions match TRBD1. The CDR3 sequence is 15 residues long. Germline loops: CDR1 SGHAT, CDR2 FQNNGV. With 5 bases clipped from V and 8 bases from J, the junction kept 9 bases outside the gene matches. Written as DNA, the CDR3 is TGTGCCAGCAGCCGAACGGGACAGGGAGGGGAAAAACTGTTTTTT. Translation gives CASSRTGQGGEKLFF.

This clone was seen at least ten times. The CDR3 DNA follows: TGTGCCAGCAGCCCGAGGGACAGCGCGAACACCGGGGAGCTGTTTTTT. Protein product: CASSPRDSANTGELFF. This rearrangement joins TRBV7-9 to TRBJ2-2; 7 nucleotides align to TRBD1. Germline assignment: CDR1 SEHNR and CDR2 FQNEAQ (reference sequence). The CDR3 is 16 amino acids. Trimming removed 5 bases from V and 0 bases from J; junction bases left unmatched: 6.

The sample holds many counts of this clone. V and J are TRBV2 and TRBJ2-5; TRBD1 is a possible D gene (5 bases). Trimming removed 5 bases from V and 3 bases from J, with 16 bases in between. This CDR3 comprises 15 residues. Germline V lookup: CDR1 SNHLY, CDR2 FYNNEI. CDR3 sequence (DNA): TGTGCCAGCAGTTTATATCAAGTAGGGGAAGAGACCCAGTACTTC. This translates into CASSLYQVGEETQYF. Variable domain in full (rest from reference TRBV2 and TRBJ2-5): EPEVTQTPSHQVTQMGQEVILRCVPISNHLYFYWYRQILGQKVEFLVSFYNNEISEKSEIFDDQFSVERPDGSNFTLKIRSTKLEDSAMYFCASSLYQVGEETQYFGPGTRLLVL.

This clone was counted at least ten times. The chain uses TRBV5-4 and TRBJ2-2, with D uncertain. The CDR3 length is 12 residues. CDR1 is SGHNT, CDR2 YYREEE, per germline (reference sequence). V was pared by 0 bases and J by 7 bases, with 4 bases between. CDR3 amino acids: CASSLEHGELFF. The DNA for the CDR3 is TGTGCCAGCAGCTTGGAACACGGGGAGCTGTTTTTT.

The chain combines TRBV6-6 with TRBJ1-6; D is unclear. V lost 3 bases to trimming and J lost 3 bases, with 12 bases between them. CDR1 is MNHNY, CDR2 SVGAGI, per germline (reference sequence). CDR3 length: 16 amino acids. CDR3 region: CASSYWRESYNSPLHF. As DNA, the CDR3 is TGTGCCAGCAGTTATTGGCGGGAAAGCTATAATTCACCCCTCCACTTT.

This clone is classed as medium-sized (0.01 to 0.1%). The rearrangement links TRBV18 to TRBJ1-1; the D is unclear. This CDR3 is built from 12 residues. Germline-derived CDR1 and CDR2 are KGHSH and LQKENI. V dropped 6 bases and J dropped 7 bases, with 12 bases sitting between them. CDR3 sequence reads: CASSPRVVEAFF. The CDR3 DNA reads TGTGCCAGCTCCCCTCGTGTCGTTGAAGCTTTCTTT. Combining the CDR3 with reference TRBV18 and TRBJ1-1 gives the whole variable domain NAGVMQNPRHLVRRRGQEARLRCSPMKGHSHVYWYRQLPEEGLKFMVYLQKENIIDESGMPKERFSAEFPKEGPSILRIQQVVRGDSAAYFCASSPRVVEAFFGQGTRLTVV.

This clone is large. The chain carries TRBV7-6 and TRBJ2-2, with TRBD2 identical over 7 bases. The V gene end was trimmed by 5 bases and the J gene end by 1 base; junction bases not matched to a gene: 4. CDR1 is SGHVS, CDR2 FNYEAQ, per germline. The CDR3 runs to 15 residues. The CDR3, as DNA: TGTGCCAGCAGCCTTAGCGGGTGGAACACCGGGGAGCTGTTTTTT. The encoded protein is CASSLSGWNTGELFF.

This clone came up many times. The gene calls are TRBV2 and TRBJ1-2; D is undetermined. Trimming cost V 6 bases and J 0 bases, with 8 bases left between them. CDR3 length equals 13 residues. Germline loops: CDR1 SNHLY, CDR2 FYNNEI. The CDR3 DNA follows: TGTGCCAGCAGCAACAGCCCTAACTATGGCTACACCTTC. This sequence encodes CASSNSPNYGYTF.

This clone occurred many times. This chain uses TRBV5-6 with TRBJ2-3; 8 positions agree with TRBD1. The ends lost 4 bases at V and 5 bases at J; junction bases unmatched: 6. Germline V CDR1 and CDR2: SGHDT, YYEEEE. This CDR3 is built from 14 residues. The CDR3: CASSLGQGLDTQYF. The CDR3 DNA reads as TGTGCCAGCAGCCTCGGACAGGGATTAGATACGCAGTATTTT.

The chain joins TRBV7-2 to TRBJ1-2; D not resolved. The germline V gene has CDR1 SGHTA and CDR2 FQGNSA. The CDR3 is made up of 19 amino acids. V was clipped by 3 bases and J by 4 bases, with 27 bases between them. DNA of the CDR3: TGTGCCAGCAGCTTCCAGGACTGGCCGATACTACCGTCTCTCTATGGCTACACCTTC. Amino acids: CASSFQDWPILPSLYGYTF.

This clone is labeled medium-sized. The chain uses TRBV5-1 and TRBJ2-7; D is unresolved. The V and J ends lost 0 bases and 3 bases respectively, with 7 bases between them. CDR3 length equals 13 residues. Looked up from germline, CDR1 is SGHRS and CDR2 is YFSETQ. CDR3 loop: CASSLVADYEQYF. In DNA, the CDR3 is TGCGCCAGCAGCTTGGTGGCAGACTACGAGCAGTACTTC.

This clone showed up many times. In nucleotides, the CDR3 is TGCGCCAGCAGCTCAGCAATAGCGGGAGGTGGGGAGACCCAGTACTTC. Its protein is CASSSAIAGGGETQYF. The chain links TRBV5-1 to TRBJ2-5; 10 nucleotides align to TRBD2. In germline, CDR1 is SGHRS, CDR2 YFSETQ. The CDR3 has 16 residues. V trimming: 3 bases; J trimming: 5 bases; junction bases outside the gene matches: 10. Complete variable domain (other parts from reference TRBV5-1 and TRBJ2-5): KAGVTQTPRYLIKTRGQQVTLSCSPISGHRSVSWYQQTPGQGLQFLFEYFSETQRNKGNFPGRFSGRQFSNSRSEMNVSTLELGDSALYLCASSSAIAGGGETQYFGPGTRLLVL.